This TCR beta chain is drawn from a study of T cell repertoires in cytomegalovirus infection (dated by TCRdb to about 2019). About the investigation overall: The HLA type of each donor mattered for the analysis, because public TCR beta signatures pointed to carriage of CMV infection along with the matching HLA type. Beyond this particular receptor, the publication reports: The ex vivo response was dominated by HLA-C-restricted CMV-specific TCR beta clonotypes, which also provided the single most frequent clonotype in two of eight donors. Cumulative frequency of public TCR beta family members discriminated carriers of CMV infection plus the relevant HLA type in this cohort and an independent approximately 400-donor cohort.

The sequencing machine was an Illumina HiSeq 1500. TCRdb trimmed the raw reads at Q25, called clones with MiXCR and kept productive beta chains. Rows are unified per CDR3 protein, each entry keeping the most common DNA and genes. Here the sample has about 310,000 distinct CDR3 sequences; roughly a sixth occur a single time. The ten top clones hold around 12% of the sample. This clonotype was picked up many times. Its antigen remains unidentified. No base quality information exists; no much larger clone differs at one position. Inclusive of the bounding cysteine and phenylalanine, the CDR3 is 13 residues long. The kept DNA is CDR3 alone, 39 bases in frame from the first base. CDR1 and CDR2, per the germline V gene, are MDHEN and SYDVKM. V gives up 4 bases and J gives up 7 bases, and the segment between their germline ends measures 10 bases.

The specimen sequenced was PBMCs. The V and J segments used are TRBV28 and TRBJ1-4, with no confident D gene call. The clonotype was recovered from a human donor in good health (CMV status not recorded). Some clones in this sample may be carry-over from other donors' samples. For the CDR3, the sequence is CASSSDVSEKLFF. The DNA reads TGTGCCAGCAGTTCAGATGTTAGTGAAAAACTGTTTTTT.